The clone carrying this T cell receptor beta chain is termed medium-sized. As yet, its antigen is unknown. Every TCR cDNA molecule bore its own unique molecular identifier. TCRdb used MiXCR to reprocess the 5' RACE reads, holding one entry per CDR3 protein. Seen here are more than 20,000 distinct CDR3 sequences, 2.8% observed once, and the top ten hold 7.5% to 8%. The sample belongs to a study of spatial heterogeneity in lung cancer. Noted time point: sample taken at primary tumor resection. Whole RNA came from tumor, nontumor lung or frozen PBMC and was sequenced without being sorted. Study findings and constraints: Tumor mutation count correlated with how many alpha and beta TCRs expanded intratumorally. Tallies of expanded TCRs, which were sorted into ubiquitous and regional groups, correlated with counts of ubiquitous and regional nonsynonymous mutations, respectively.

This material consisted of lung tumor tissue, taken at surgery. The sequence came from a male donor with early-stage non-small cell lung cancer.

The CDR3 is CASSLVPGQGATQYF. CDR3 DNA: TGTGCCAGCAGCTTAGTACCGGGACAGGGAGCGACCCAGTACTTC. The chain couples TRBV7-2 to TRBJ2-5, with 9 positions matching TRBD1. The germline gives CDR1 SGHTA, CDR2 FQGNSA. J gave up 7 bases and V 1 base, and 7 bases lay outside the gene matches. The CDR3 covers 15 residues.